This TCR beta chain was captured by sequencing in a study of regulatory T cells in long-lasting Graves disease. Study-wide results and limits: Persistent disease preferred TRBV28, TRBJ1-2 and TRBJ2-5; new disease, TRBV20-1 and TRBJ2-1.

With iRepertoire HTBI primers and Arm-PCR of CDR3 regions, TCR beta libraries were built. TCRdb reprocessed the multiplex PCR reads with MiXCR, giving one entry per CDR3 protein. In the table there are 530,000 or so distinct CDR3 sequences, 15% to 20% of which are singletons. The V gene's germline CDR1 is MNHEY and CDR2 SMNVEV (reference sequence). The CDR3 loop spans 14 amino acids. Trimming took off 8 bases at V and 0 bases at J, with 13 bases between the two ends. At least ten counts were recorded for this clonotype. What it binds is not known. Time point specified: newly diagnosed GD, antithyroid drugs for less than 3 months. PBMC-extracted RNA yielded the TCR library. Graves' disease diagnosis followed American Thyroid Association guidelines. This sample was shared with a second study, whose subject was T cells in Graves' hyperthyroidism and ophthalmopathy.

The rearrangement joins TRBV27 to TRBJ1-1; D uncertain. The receptor's source is a man younger than 30 with Graves disease. Sample: peripheral blood mononuclear cells (PBMCs), taken at new diagnosis, from a patient treated with antithyroid drugs. CDR3 sequence: CASAREGMNTEAFF. The CDR3 bases are TGTGCCAGCGCGAGGGAGGGAATGAACACTGAAGCTTTCTTT.